Described below is a single TCR beta chain sequence and its context. The entry originates in a study of control samples from healthy donors and cancer patients. Repertoires were generated with immunoSEQ multiplex PCR, while TCRdb's copy carries only in-frame clones and drops some. The repertoire holds about 150,000 clones, 80% to 95% seen once, with around 5.4% in the top ten. Per the germline V gene, CDR1 is SGDLS and CDR2 is YYNGEE. V was trimmed by 4 bases and J by 7 bases, leaving 14 bases between them. CDR3 size: 14 residues. The clonotype was recovered from a man between 18 and 35 years old in good health. The sequenced sample consisted of blood. This chain links TRBV9 with TRBJ1-4; perhaps TRBD1 as D (5 bases). The CDR3 sequence: CASSPGPGGEKLFF. The DNA for the CDR3 is TGTGCCAGCAGCCCAGGCCCTGGGGGTGAAAAACTGTTTTTT. Full variable domain (remainder filled in from reference TRBV9 and TRBJ1-4): DSGVTQTPKHLITATGQRVTLRCSPRSGDLSVYWYQQSLDQGLQFLIQYYNGEERAKGNILERFSAQQFPDLHSELNLSSLELGDSALYFCASSPGPGGEKLFFGSGTQLSVL.